The rows below give T cell receptor beta chains drawn from one sample of a study of shared clonotypes between healthy human individuals. The table came from immunoSEQ multiplex PCR; TCRdb's copy has only in-frame clones and leaves some out. The data contain some 2,100,000 clones, roughly 91% of them seen just once; the ten biggest clones take up 1.5% to 2%. Sample: naive CD8+ T cells from PBMCs. Receptors were obtained from a man aged 18 to 35 in good health. Some clones in this sample may be carry-over from other donors' samples. Both conserved end residues are part of each CDR3. A D gene is named only where the DNA matches it firmly. Some rows have no size entry. The others give once, few or many, or a class for an expanded clone.

CDR3	DNA	D	V	size	J
CASSFERGTTLAKNIQYF	TGTGCCAGCAGCTTCGAACGAGGGACTACCCTAGCCAAAAACATTCAGTACTTC	TRBD2	TRBV11-2	-	TRBJ2-4
CASSLMAGWHTEAFF	TGTGCCAGCAGCTTAATGGCAGGGTGGCACACTGAAGCTTTCTTT	-	TRBV11-2	-	TRBJ1-1
CASSESRVPINTGELFF	TGCGCCAGCAGTGAGTCCCGAGTACCAATAAACACCGGGGAGCTGTTTTTT	-	TRBV10-1	-	TRBJ2-2
CASSDRRSPNQPQHF	TGTGCCAGTAGTGACAGACGATCCCCCAATCAGCCCCAGCATTTT	-	TRBV19	-	TRBJ1-5
CASSFWTSLASSSYEQYF	TGTGCCAGCAGCTTTTGGACAAGCCTAGCGTCCAGCTCCTACGAGCAGTACTTC	-	TRBV7-2	-	TRBJ2-7
CATTGTGSFYEQYF	TGTGCCACTACAGGGACAGGGAGCTTCTACGAGCAGTACTTC	TRBD1	TRBV28	-	TRBJ2-7
CASWRGSYEQYF	TGTGCCAGCTGGCGGGGTTCTTACGAGCAGTACTTC	-	TRBV6-1	-	TRBJ2-7
CASSLLIGDLNTEAFF	TGTGCCAGCAGCTTGCTGATAGGGGACCTGAACACTGAAGCTTTCTTT	-	TRBV7-8	-	TRBJ1-1
CASSFGLAVGNEQFF	TGTGCCAGCAGTTTTGGGCTAGCGGTGGGGAATGAGCAGTTCTTC	TRBD2	TRBV27	-	TRBJ2-1
CASKYLLGQPNTEAFF	TGTGCCAGCAAATACCTCCTTGGACAGCCGAACACTGAAGCTTTCTTT	-	TRBV4-2	-	TRBJ1-1
CASSFSVANYGYTF	TGTGCCAGCAGTTTTAGCGTAGCTAACTATGGCTACACCTTC	-	TRBV6-5	-	TRBJ1-2
CASSDGPRRGWSTEAFF	TGTGCCAGCTCTGACGGACCTCGGCGGGGCTGGAGCACTGAAGCTTTCTTT	-	TRBV18	once	TRBJ1-1
CASSLAAVEQYF	TGTGCCAGCAGCCTAGCGGCGGTTGAGCAGTACTTC	TRBD2	TRBV28	-	TRBJ2-7
CASSLDGSLNGYTF	TGTGCCAGCAGCTTGGACGGGAGCCTCAATGGCTACACCTTC	-	TRBV7-3	-	TRBJ1-2
CASSVQTGGGADTIYF	TGTGCCAGCAGCGTGCAGACAGGTGGGGGCGCGGACACCATATATTTT	-	TRBV13	-	TRBJ1-3
CASSLQLSGSGSYEQYF	TGTGCCAGCAGTTTGCAGCTGAGCGGGAGTGGTTCCTACGAGCAGTACTTC	TRBD2	TRBV28	-	TRBJ2-7
CASSGDRAYEQYF	TGTGCCAGCAGCGGAGACAGGGCCTACGAGCAGTACTTC	TRBD1	TRBV9	once	TRBJ2-7
CASSIVFRDNTEAFF	TGTGCCAGTAGTATCGTCTTCCGGGATAACACTGAAGCTTTCTTT	-	TRBV19	-	TRBJ1-1
CASSDGTSGVVDTQYF	TGTGCCAGCAGCGACGGGACTAGTGGTGTTGTAGATACGCAGTATTTT	TRBD2	TRBV13	-	TRBJ2-3
CASSYMHGLAGGRETQYF	TGTGCCAGCAGCTACATGCACGGACTAGCGGGAGGGCGAGAGACCCAGTACTTC	TRBD2	TRBV7-9	-	TRBJ2-5
CASSQRWEGAVTEAFF	TGCGCCAGCAGCCAGAGATGGGAGGGGGCCGTCACTGAAGCTTTCTTT	TRBD1	TRBV4-1	few	TRBJ1-1
CASSVDGWAGASSYEQYF	TGTGCCAGCAGTGTCGACGGATGGGCCGGGGCAAGCTCCTACGAGCAGTACTTC	-	TRBV6-1	-	TRBJ2-7
CASSLEWDRDYEQYF	TGCGCCAGCAGCTTGGAATGGGACAGGGACTACGAGCAGTACTTC	TRBD1	TRBV5-1	-	TRBJ2-7
CASSLGAGYEQYF	TGTGCCAGCAGCTTAGGAGCAGGCTACGAGCAGTACTTC	-	TRBV11-2	-	TRBJ2-7
CASSQDEGGYEQYF	TGCGCCAGCAGCCAAGATGAGGGGGGCTACGAGCAGTACTTC	-	TRBV4-3	-	TRBJ2-7
CASSLSYRGLNTEAFF	TGTGCCAGCAGTTTATCATACAGGGGATTGAACACTGAAGCTTTCTTT	TRBD1	TRBV27	-	TRBJ1-1
CASRSQESGKKEMGYTF	TGTGCCAGCAGGTCACAGGAATCCGGAAAGAAAGAAATGGGCTACACCTTC	-	TRBV6-9	once	TRBJ1-2
CASSLASSTGELFF	TGTGCCAGCAGTTTAGCGTCTAGCACCGGGGAGCTGTTTTTT	-	TRBV27	-	TRBJ2-2
CASSPWTGSETQYF	TGCGCCAGCAGCCCCTGGACCGGCTCAGAGACCCAGTACTTC	-	TRBV5-1	-	TRBJ2-5
CASSPGARDSGNTIYF	TGTGCCAGCAGCCCAGGGGCCAGGGACTCTGGAAACACCATATATTTT	-	TRBV7-9	-	TRBJ1-3
CASSFRTSGSSYEQYF	TGTGCCAGCAGCTTTCGGACTAGCGGGAGCTCCTACGAGCAGTACTTC	TRBD2	TRBV7-9	once	TRBJ2-7
CASSLGGMGSPLHF	TGTGCCAGCAGCTTGGGAGGGATGGGGTCACCCCTCCACTTT	-	TRBV7-9	-	TRBJ1-6
CASSLFAQGRQPQHF	TGTGCCAGCAGTTTATTTGCCCAAGGCAGGCAGCCCCAGCATTTT	-	TRBV28	-	TRBJ1-5
CASSSNRGLGRNEQFF	TGTGCCAGCAGTTCAAACAGGGGGCTAGGTCGGAATGAGCAGTTCTTC	TRBD1	TRBV27	-	TRBJ2-1
CASSQVLEGTGELFF	TGCGCCAGCAGCCAAGTACTAGAAGGCACCGGGGAGCTGTTTTTT	-	TRBV4-3	-	TRBJ2-2
CASSSRTSGHNEQFF	TGTGCCAGCAGCTCTCGGACTAGCGGACACAATGAGCAGTTCTTC	TRBD2	TRBV4-2	-	TRBJ2-1
CASSVGLFNTIYF	TGTGCCAGCAGCGTAGGTCTGTTTAACACCATATATTTT	-	TRBV9	once	TRBJ1-3
CASSQARLESHEQYF	TGCGCCAGCAGCCAAGCCCGGCTAGAATCCCACGAGCAGTACTTC	-	TRBV4-3	-	TRBJ2-7
CASSLQQGHEQYF	TGTGCCAGCAGTTTACAACAGGGACACGAGCAGTACTTC	-	TRBV27	-	TRBJ2-7
CASSVAGAGVENIQYF	TGTGCCAGCAGCGTAGCTGGGGCGGGAGTGGAAAACATTCAGTACTTC	TRBD2	TRBV9	-	TRBJ2-4
CASSRREGWAQAFF	TGTGCCAGCAGCCGCCGGGAAGGGTGGGCCCAAGCTTTCTTT	-	TRBV7-9	-	TRBJ1-1